A single sample is the source of the 18 T cell receptor beta chains below, sequenced in a study of Graves' ophthalmopathy and Graves' hyperthyroidism. RNA transcripts served as template for amplifying TCR beta CDR3 sequences. The first round was an RT-PCR with HTBI primers, and the second round was a multiplex PCR. Using its own MiXCR run on the multiplex PCR reads, TCRdb lists one record per CDR3 protein. The profile shows about 1.2 million distinct CDR3 sequences, less than 45% of them singletons. The source material was peripheral blood or thyroid tissue (not recorded which). The receptors originated from an adult man with Graves' hyperthyroidism.

This clonotype was detected ten times or more. The V gene is TRBV7-9, the J gene TRBJ2-7; no definite D call. V was cut by 5 bases and J by 5 bases, with 19 bases left in between. The CDR3 loop spans 15 amino acids. Germline V gene lookup returns CDR1 SEHNR and CDR2 FQNEAQ (reference sequence). CDR3 in amino acids: CASSPKANRAHEQYF. In DNA form, the CDR3 reads TGTGCCAGCAGCCCTAAGGCCAATCGGGCCCACGAGCAGTACTTC.

This clonotype was seen more than once but under ten times. The chain uses TRBV25-1 and TRBJ2-2; 7 nucleotides align to TRBD1. Germline lookup yields CDR1 MGHDK and CDR2 SYGVNS. The CDR3 spans 17 residues. The junction had 12 bases not matched to a gene; V was cut back by 5 bases and J by 3 bases. The CDR3 loop reads CASSYYPGTVHTGELFF. The CDR3 DNA sequence: TGTGCCAGCAGTTACTACCCCGGGACAGTCCACACCGGGGAGCTGTTTTTT.

Turning to this clonotype: This may be a read error, as it is one base from a much larger clone. The V gene is TRBV6-5, the J gene TRBJ2-5, with D maybe TRBD1 (6 bases). Germline V gene data show CDR1 as MNHEY and CDR2 as SVGAGI. The CDR3 spans 12 residues. Trimming cost V 8 bases and J 5 bases, with 12 bases left between them. The CDR3 nucleotides are TGTGCCAGCGGTAGGGACACGGAGACCCAGTACTTC. Residues: CASGRDTETQYF.

This clonotype was found once. The chain is built from TRBV7-7 and TRBJ2-5; D gene uncertain. The CDR3 is 13 residues long. Trimming removed 6 bases from V and 9 bases from J, with 17 bases in between. The germline CDR1 and CDR2 sequences are SSHAT and FNYEAQ (reference sequence). CDR3 sequence reads: CASSPSPNQPQYF. CDR3 nucleotide sequence: TGTGCCAGCAGTCCATCGCCAAATCAGCCCCAGTACTTC.

This clonotype was seen a handful of times. This chain connects TRBV11-2 to TRBJ2-7, with 9 bases aligning to TRBD1. The CDR3 contains 14 residues. J was trimmed by 6 bases and V by 0 bases; bases with no gene match: 3. In germline, CDR1 is SGHAT, CDR2 FQNNGV. This CDR3 is CASSLDQDRGEQYF. Here the CDR3 DNA reads TGTGCCAGCAGCTTAGATCAGGACAGGGGCGAGCAGTACTTC.

The chain links TRBV7-2 to TRBJ1-6, with D maybe TRBD1 (6 bases). Germline-derived CDR1 and CDR2 are SGHTA and FQGNSA. The CDR3 runs 17 residues. The V end lost 5 bases, the J end lost 4 bases, and 18 bases lay between the germline ends. CDR3 nucleotides: TGTGCCAGCAGCCCCCCCGGGACACCTTCTTATAATTCACCCCTCCACTTT. Its translation: CASSPPGTPSYNSPLHF.

The V gene is TRBV24-1, the J gene TRBJ2-5; possibly TRBD2 for D (5 bases). This CDR3 contains 14 residues. V dropped 3 bases and J dropped 7 bases, with 14 bases sitting between them. Germline V CDR1 and CDR2: KGHDR, SFDVKD. The CDR3 spells CATSDPRTWPTQYF. The CDR3 DNA reads TGTGCCACCAGTGATCCGAGGACTTGGCCGACCCAGTACTTC.

The V gene is TRBV29-1, the J gene TRBJ2-3, with TRBD1 matching 8 bases. Looked up from germline, CDR1 is SQVTM and CDR2 is ANQGSEA. There are 13 residues in the CDR3. V gave up 6 bases and J gave up 6 bases; unmatched junction bases: 8. CDR3 amino acids: CSVGNTGGDTQYF. The CDR3 region has the DNA TGCAGCGTGGGGAACACAGGGGGTGATACGCAGTATTTT.

This chain connects TRBV29-1 to TRBJ2-1; D gene unclear. The CDR3 runs 13 residues. V was shortened by 4 bases and J by 3 bases, with 10 bases between the two germline ends. Germline V gene sequence: CDR1 SQVTM, CDR2 ANQGSEA. CDR3 protein: CSVVTAYYNEQFF. The CDR3 coding sequence is TGCAGCGTTGTAACGGCATACTACAATGAGCAGTTCTTC.

This chain joins TRBV2 and TRBJ1-1; D unclear. Germline V gene data show CDR1 as SNHLY and CDR2 as FYNNEI. Trimming took off 6 bases at V and 0 bases at J, with 11 bases between the two ends. The CDR3 spans 14 residues. This CDR3 reads CASSQRTVNTEAFF. In nucleotides, the CDR3 is TGTGCCAGCAGCCAAAGGACGGTGAACACTGAAGCTTTCTTT.

This clonotype was detected only once. The chain is built from TRBV7-9 and TRBJ1-5; D gene ambiguous. This CDR3 has 14 amino acids. Germline loops: CDR1 SEHNR, CDR2 FQNEAQ (reference sequence). V lost 2 bases and J 3 bases, leaving 8 bases between the germline ends. As DNA, the CDR3 is TGTGCCAGCAGCTTACCCGGGGTCAATCAGCCCCAGCATTTT. Protein product: CASSLPGVNQPQHF.

Only a few counts were recorded for this clonotype. V gene TRBV7-2 combines with J gene TRBJ1-6; D gene uncertain. The CDR3 runs to 16 residues. The germline V gene encodes CDR1 SGHTA and CDR2 FQGNSA. The V end lost 5 bases, the J end lost 8 bases, and 19 bases lay between the germline ends. CDR3 sequence reads: CASSPGVVNWDSPLHF. CDR3 DNA sequence: TGTGCCAGCAGCCCCGGGGTTGTGAACTGGGATTCACCCCTCCACTTT.

Many counts were recorded for this clonotype. The gene calls are TRBV29-1 and TRBJ1-1, with D possibly matching TRBD1 (5 bases). Trimming took 0 bases from V and 6 from J, leaving 20 bases between them. CDR3 length: 16 residues. Germline-derived CDR1 and CDR2 are SQVTM and ANQGSEA. The CDR3 region has the DNA TGCAGCGTTGAAGATCTAGGGAACGGGGGGGTCTCTGAAGCTTTCTTT. This translates into CSVEDLGNGGVSEAFF.

This clonotype was observed a few times. This chain connects TRBV7-9 to TRBJ1-2, with D tentatively TRBD1 (6 bases). This CDR3 contains 17 residues. Germline CDR1 reads SEHNR; CDR2 reads FQNEAQ (reference sequence). The ends were cut back, 5 bases at V and 0 bases at J, with 19 bases in the middle. CDR3 sequence: CASSPGTPTATNYGYTF. CDR3 coding DNA: TGTGCCAGCAGCCCAGGGACACCAACAGCTACTAACTATGGCTACACCTTC.

The chain recombines TRBV7-4 with TRBJ2-6, with a tentative D call TRBD1 (6 bases). The germline V gene encodes CDR1 SGHVT and CDR2 SQSDAQ. V dropped 6 bases and J dropped 2 bases, with 14 bases sitting between them. The CDR3 sequence is 16 residues long. The CDR3 DNA reads as TGTGCCAGCAGTAAGCCCGAGGGGGCTGGGGCCAACGTCCTGACTTTC. Translation: CASSKPEGAGANVLTF.

This clonotype showed up just a few times. The chain couples TRBV7-9 to TRBJ1-1; D not resolved. With 1 base removed from V and 1 base from J, the gap between germline ends came to 10 bases. The germline gives CDR1 SEHNR, CDR2 FQNEAQ (reference sequence). The CDR3 is 15 residues long. The CDR3 sequence is CASSLVSGENTEAFF. CDR3 nucleotides: TGTGCCAGCAGCTTAGTATCCGGAGAGAACACTGAAGCTTTCTTT.

This sequence joins TRBV12-3 or TRBV12-4 and TRBJ2-7; TRBD1 agrees at 9 bases. CDR3 length: 14 amino acids. V dropped 6 bases and J dropped 6; count of bases not matched to a gene: 9. The CDR3 sequence: CASSYGTGRPEQYF. CDR3 bases: TGTGCCAGCAGCTATGGGACAGGGAGGCCCGAGCAGTACTTC.

The chain combines TRBV10-1 with TRBJ2-2; 11 nucleotides align to TRBD1. The CDR3 covers 15 residues. The V gene end was trimmed by 6 bases and the J gene end by 7 bases; junction bases not matched to a gene: 7. The V gene's germline CDR1 is WNHNN and CDR2 SYGVQD (reference sequence). CDR3 DNA: TGCGCCAGCAGGGGACAGGGGGTGACTAGCGGGGAGCTGTTTTTT. This sequence encodes CASRGQGVTSGELFF.